Listed below are T cell receptor beta chains from one sample, sequenced in a study of T cell repertoires in aging, cancer and after chemotherapy. TCRdb used MiXCR to reprocess the multiplex PCR reads, holding one entry per CDR3 protein. Of 1,500 to 2,000 distinct CDR3 sequences in the sample, under 65% were seen once. Specimen: blood. These receptors were collected from a human donor with a blood cancer. The CDR3 runs from the conserved cysteine through the conserved F or W. D genes are given only for firm matches. Only part of the rows carry a size: once, few, many, or a class if the clone is expanded.

>TRBD1|.|TRBJ1-5|TRBV12-3/TRBV12-4
CASSHRGDQPQHF
TGTGCCAGCAGTCACAGGGGAGATCAGCCCCAGCATTTT
>.|.|TRBJ1-5|TRBV19
CASSIGWGNQPQHF
TGTGCCAGTAGTATAGGTTGGGGCAATCAGCCCCAGCATTTT
>.|.|TRBJ1-3|TRBV28
CASSLGRTGNTIYF
TGTGCCAGCAGTTTAGGACGGACTGGAAACACCATATATTTT
>TRBD1|.|TRBJ2-1|TRBV7-6
CASSAYSGTGRDEQFF
TGTGCCAGCAGCGCGTATTCCGGGACAGGGAGAGATGAGCAGTTCTTC
>.|.|TRBJ2-3|TRBV29-1
CSVEDRGTSPDTQYF
TGCAGCGTTGAAGATCGGGGGACTTCCCCAGATACGCAGTATTTT
>TRBD2|.|TRBJ2-1|TRBV19
CASSNPRQAGDYNEQFF
TGTGCCAGTAGTAACCCACGTCAGGCGGGAGACTACAATGAGCAGTTCTTC
>.|.|TRBJ2-3|TRBV13
CASTQGVEGNTQYF
TGTGCCAGCACCCAAGGGGTAGAGGGGAATACGCAGTATTTT
>TRBD1|large|TRBJ1-2|TRBV6-1
CASSGGQGLVLF
TGTGCCAGCAGTGGGGGACAGGGCCTTGTCCTCTTC
>.|.|TRBJ2-7|TRBV11-1
CASSLRTNEQYF
TGTGCCAGCAGCCTTCGGACTAACGAGCAGTACTTC
>TRBD1|.|TRBJ2-7|TRBV6-9
CARRDRVSEQYF
TGTGCCAGGAGGGACAGGGTATCCGAGCAGTACTTC
>.|.|TRBJ1-5|TRBV5-1
CASSSAEPGNQPQHF
TGCGCCAGCAGCTCGGCCGAGCCCGGCAATCAGCCCCAGCATTTT
>.|.|TRBJ2-3|TRBV7-2
CASSLVPAPDTQYF
TGTGCCAGCAGCTTAGTCCCGGCCCCAGATACGCAGTATTTT
>TRBD2|.|TRBJ2-1|TRBV5-4
CASSLAGRAGDNEQFF
TGTGCCAGCAGCTTGGCCGGGCGGGCGGGGGACAATGAGCAGTTCTTC
>TRBD1|.|TRBJ2-2|TRBV29-1
CSVRGRTGELFF
TGCAGCGTCAGGGGGCGCACCGGGGAGCTGTTTTTT
>.|few|TRBJ2-5|TRBV19
CASSVGRGGETQYF
TGTGCCAGTAGCGTCGGCAGGGGGGGAGAGACCCAGTACTTC
>TRBD2|.|TRBJ2-7|TRBV7-2
CASSLGGLAGAREQYF
TGTGCCAGCAGCTTAGGGGGACTAGCGGGAGCACGCGAGCAGTACTTC